This T cell receptor beta chain appears in the sequencing data of a study of shared clonotypes between healthy human individuals. Germline CDR1 is KGHSH and CDR2 is LQKENI. V was trimmed by 4 bases and J by 6 bases, leaving 22 bases between them. The CDR3 runs to 16 residues. Study findings and constraints: What naive subsets generally showed was a larger estimated richness than memory subsets showed. Rarefaction gave evidence that sorted-subset sequencing remained incomplete despite large depth.

TCRdb's table, derived via immunoSEQ multiplex PCR, lists solely in-frame clones and lacks some. The sample has 1,400,000 or so clones; about 98.5% are singletons. Of note for this clone: Its antigen is unknown.

The receptor's source is a man aged 30 to 45 in good health. The specimen sequenced was naive CD4+ T cells sorted from blood. The subset here: CD45RA+ positively selected. V gene TRBV18 combines with J gene TRBJ2-7; maybe TRBD1 (5 bases). The CDR3 sequence: CASSQSRVSAYSEQYF. The CDR3 DNA reads as TGTGCCAGCTCACAATCCAGGGTGTCCGCTTACTCCGAGCAGTACTTC.